These 20 T cell receptor beta chains were all obtained from the same sample, sequenced in a study of T cells in narcolepsy. Clones were read by immunoSEQ multiplex PCR, and TCRdb kept only the in-frame ones, dropping some. The sample holds about 32,000 clones, around four fifths seen once. Sequences were obtained from memory (CD45RA-) CD4+ T cells from blood. Source of these receptors: a human donor in good health.

The chain recombines TRBV2 with TRBJ2-2; possible D gene TRBD2, 6 bases. The CDR3 is made up of 15 amino acids. The germline CDR1 and CDR2 sequences are SNHLY and FYNNEI. Between the trimmed V and J ends, which lost 4 bases and 4 bases, there was a span of 13 bases. The CDR3 here is CASSASAWVTGELFF. CDR3 in DNA: TGTGCCAGCAGTGCTAGCGCGTGGGTCACCGGGGAGCTGTTTTTT.

This clone has only a few counts. V and J are TRBV5-6 and TRBJ2-3; TRBD2 agrees at 9 bases. Germline CDR1 is SGHDT and CDR2 is YYEEEE. The CDR3 runs 16 residues. After removal of 6 bases from V and 1 base from J, the junction contained 9 bases not matched to a gene. CDR3 in amino acids: CASTHFRGGGTDTQYF. CDR3 bases: TGTGCCAGCACCCACTTCCGCGGGGGGGGCACAGATACGCAGTATTTT.

This chain joins TRBV28 and TRBJ1-6, with D perhaps TRBD1 (5 bases). Trimming removed 6 bases from V and 2 bases from J, with 11 bases in between. CDR3 length: 15 amino acids. Germline-derived CDR1 and CDR2 are MDHEN and SYDVKM. For the CDR3, the DNA is TGTGCCAGCAGATTCCAGGGCACCTATAATTCACCCCTCCACTTT. It yields the protein CASRFQGTYNSPLHF.

The chain combines TRBV9 with TRBJ2-5; 7 bases match TRBD1. Germline-derived CDR1 and CDR2 are SGDLS and YYNGEE. This CDR3 region has 16 residues. Trimming removed 5 bases from V and 5 bases from J; junction bases left unmatched: 15. The DNA for the CDR3 is TGTGCCAGCAGTCAGGGGGACATGGTTAATAGGGAGACCCAGTACTTC. Translating it yields CASSQGDMVNRETQYF.

The chain combines TRBV20-1 with TRBJ2-5, with TRBD2 as a possible D gene (5 bases). This CDR3 region has 11 residues. Per the germline V gene, CDR1 is DFQATT and CDR2 is SNEGSKA (reference sequence). V was trimmed by 5 bases and J by 4 bases, leaving 8 bases between them. As DNA, the CDR3 is TGCAGTGCTGGAGGATCAGAGACCCAGTACTTC. Translating it yields CSAGGSETQYF.

V is TRBV27 and J is TRBJ1-6; D is unresolved. Trimming took off 0 bases at V and 3 bases at J, with 9 bases between the two ends. Germline V gene lookup returns CDR1 MNHEY and CDR2 SMNVEV (reference sequence). The CDR3 loop spans 16 amino acids. The CDR3 bases are TGTGCCAGCAGTTTATCAATGGAGGGCTATAATTCACCCCTCCACTTT. It yields the protein CASSLSMEGYNSPLHF.

This sequence joins TRBV6-1 and TRBJ1-6; D gene unclear. Germline CDR1 and CDR2: MNHNS and SASEGT. The CDR3 is made up of 13 amino acids. V was trimmed by 6 bases and J by 6 bases, leaving 9 bases between them. Here the CDR3 DNA reads TGTGCCAGCAGAGAGACAACTAATTCACCCCTCCACTTT. Residues: CASRETTNSPLHF.

The CDR3 coding sequence is TGTGCCAGCAGTTCCACTAGTTCAGATACGCAGTATTTT. Translating gives CASSSTSSDTQYF. The chain recombines TRBV5-4 with TRBJ2-3; D is perhaps TRBD2 (5 bases). The CDR3 runs to 13 residues. Germline loops: CDR1 SGHNT, CDR2 YYREEE (reference sequence). V lost 5 bases and J lost 4, with 11 bases in between.

The V gene is TRBV6-5, the J gene TRBJ1-5; 7 bases map to TRBD1. V shed 7 bases, J shed 2 bases, and the junction held 5 bases outside the gene matches. Per the germline V gene, CDR1 is MNHEY and CDR2 is SVGAGI. This CDR3 region has 14 residues. CDR3 in amino acids: CASNGDSRNQPQHF. CDR3 sequence (DNA): TGTGCCAGCAATGGGGACAGCCGCAATCAGCCCCAGCATTTT.

The chain has TRBV2 and TRBJ2-5; 7 nucleotides align to TRBD1. The CDR3 has 15 amino acids. Germline CDR1 reads SNHLY; CDR2 reads FYNNEI. Trimming took 2 bases from V and 1 from J; bases not matched to a gene: 4. The CDR3 sequence is CASSETGATQETQYF. CDR3 nucleotide sequence: TGTGCCAGCAGTGAAACAGGGGCTACCCAAGAGACCCAGTACTTC.

The V gene is TRBV11-2, the J gene TRBJ2-2; the match to TRBD1 covers 8 bases. This CDR3 is built from 15 residues. J was trimmed by 3 bases and V by 8 bases; bases with no gene match: 8. CDR1 is SGHAT, CDR2 FQNNGV, per germline. The CDR3 coding sequence is TGTGCCAGCGGATCCAGGGGGCGCGACACCGGGGAGCTGTTTTTT. Translation: CASGSRGRDTGELFF.

The gene calls are TRBV11-3 and TRBJ1-1; D is possibly TRBD1 (5 bases). The germline gives CDR1 SGHNT, CDR2 YENEEA. Trimming pared 5 bases from V and 0 bases from J, leaving 7 bases between. CDR3 size: 13 residues. The CDR3 nucleotides read TGTGCCAGCAGCCCCAGGGTGAACACTGAAGCTTTCTTT. It specifies CASSPRVNTEAFF.

This sequence joins TRBV5-4 and TRBJ1-4; 7 positions agree with TRBD1. The CDR3 totals 14 residues. CDR1 and CDR2 from the germline V gene are SGHNT and YYREEE (reference sequence). Trimming cost V 2 bases and J 11 bases; bases outside gene matches: 9. DNA for the CDR3: TGTGCCAGCAGCTTATTACAACAGGGGATGAAACTGTTTTTT. Translation gives CASSLLQQGMKLFF.

The chain employs TRBV5-5 and TRBJ1-1; possibly TRBD1 for D (6 bases). The CDR3 length is 17 residues. Germline V CDR1 and CDR2: SGHKS, YYEKEE (reference sequence). V was cut by 2 bases and J by 5 bases, with 22 bases left in between. The CDR3 loop is CASSLWQGSLVVTEAFF. The CDR3 nucleotides are TGTGCCAGCAGCTTATGGCAGGGGAGCCTCGTAGTAACTGAAGCTTTCTTT.

In nucleotides, the CDR3 is TGTGCCACCAGCAGAGAGGGGGCGGGTTACTCCTACGAGCAGTACTTC. This codes for CATSREGAGYSYEQYF. The chain combines TRBV15 with TRBJ2-7; D may be TRBD1 (6 bases). This CDR3 spans 16 amino acids. Germline V CDR1 and CDR2: LNHNV, YYDKDF (reference sequence). The V and J ends lost 0 bases and 0 bases respectively, with 12 bases between them.

V and J are TRBV6-5 and TRBJ1-5; D possibly corresponds to TRBD1 (5 bases). This CDR3 comprises 14 residues. Trimming cost V 2 bases and J 4 bases, with 9 bases left between them. The germline V gene encodes CDR1 MNHEY and CDR2 SVGAGI. The CDR3 here is CASSYNGGNQPQHF. CDR3 nucleotides: TGTGCCAGCAGTTACAATGGGGGTAATCAGCCCCAGCATTTT.

CDR3 residues: CASSLPGPRVTEAFF. The CDR3 DNA is TGTGCCAGCAGTCTTCCGGGACCCCGAGTGACTGAAGCTTTCTTT. V usage is TRBV2 and J usage is TRBJ1-1; TRBD1 is a possible D gene (5 bases). This CDR3 spans 15 amino acids. V lost 5 bases and J lost 5, with 18 bases in between. Germline values: CDR1 SNHLY, CDR2 FYNNEI.

The V and J genes are TRBV10-1 and TRBJ2-3; D gene ambiguous. The CDR3 covers 14 residues. V shed 6 bases and J shed 6 bases, with 16 bases lying between them. Germline V CDR1 and CDR2: WNHNN, SYGVQD (reference sequence). The CDR3 is CASSPELNADTQYF. The CDR3 bases are TGCGCCAGCAGCCCGGAATTGAACGCGGATACGCAGTATTTT.

This clone occurred a few times. The J gene is TRBJ2-2, the V gene TRBV7-8; D is ambiguous. Germline V CDR1 and CDR2: SGHVS, FQNEAQ. The CDR3 length is 15 residues. Between the trimmed V and J ends, which lost 4 bases and 5 bases, there was a span of 14 bases. The CDR3 DNA reads as TGTGCCAGCAGCTATGTTGTATCCTCAACCGGGGAGCTGTTTTTT. This codes for CASSYVVSSTGELFF. Full variable domain (rest looked up from reference TRBV7-8 and TRBJ2-2): GAGVSQSPRYKVAKRGQDVALRCDPISGHVSLFWYQQALGQGPEFLTYFQNEAQLDKSGLPSDRFFAERPEGSVSTLKIQRTQQEDSAVYLCASSYVVSSTGELFFGEGSRLTVL.

The count of this clone is one. The chain joins TRBV7-2 to TRBJ2-1, with 7 bases matching TRBD2. CDR1 and CDR2 (germline): SGHTA, FQGNSA. This CDR3 comprises 14 residues. J lost 7 bases, V lost 5 bases, and 8 bases had no gene match. CDR3 nucleotide sequence: TGTGCCAGCAGCATTGGGAGGGAGGGGAATGAGCAGTTCTTC. This translates into CASSIGREGNEQFF.